This is a list of T cell receptor beta chains from one sample in a study of vaccination and CD4 T cells after COVID-19. These receptors are not linked to any known antigen. TCRdb reprocessed the PCR reads via MiXCR and lists one record per CDR3 protein. The table includes 14,000 to 15,000 distinct CDR3 sequences, 48% detected once. Sequenced: CD4+ T cells from blood, cultured in vitro. The receptors stem from a human donor who had recovered from COVID-19. Both conserved end residues are part of each CDR3. Fields, in order: clone size, D gene, J gene, V gene, CDR3 DNA, CDR3 protein. A D gene is named only where the DNA matches it firmly. Rows may omit the clone size; those that give it use once, few, many or a size class.

few TRBD1 TRBJ1-1 TRBV7-9 TGTGCCAGCAGCTTCCCGACAGGGGGCTCTATGAACACTGAAGCTTTCTTT CASSFPTGGSMNTEAFF
. . TRBJ2-7 TRBV30 TGTGCCTGGAGTGTCCCCCACGAGCAGTACTTC CAWSVPHEQYF
few . TRBJ1-2 TRBV20-1 TGCAGTGCTAGACCAGAGGGCTACACCTTC CSARPEGYTF
. . TRBJ2-5 TRBV19 TGTGCCAGTAGTATACGATTGCTTGAGACCCAGTACTTC CASSIRLLETQYF
once . TRBJ1-3 TRBV6-1 TGTGCCAGCAGTGACGGTCAGACCTCTGGAAACACCATATATTTT CASSDGQTSGNTIYF
few . TRBJ2-7 TRBV27 TGTGCCAGCAGCCTAGCCCTGACGGGGACCTACGAGCAGTACTTC CASSLALTGTYEQYF
few . TRBJ1-2 TRBV7-2 TGTGCCAGCAGCCGGAGGCTGAGGACAGAGACCAACAGGGGCTACACCTTC CASSRRLRTETNRGYTF
. . TRBJ2-7 TRBV19 TGTGCCAGTAGTCCGGACTCTAGCTCCTACGAGCAGTACTTC CASSPDSSSYEQYF
few . TRBJ1-1 TRBV11-2 TGTGCCACCACCAGTGGGAACACTGAAGCTTTCTTT CATTSGNTEAFF
. . TRBJ1-2 TRBV28 TGTGCCAGCAGTTTCGCCGGGTCGCCCTATGGCTACACCTTC CASSFAGSPYGYTF
once TRBD1 TRBJ1-1 TRBV19 TGTGCCAGTAGTATCCGCGCGACAGGGGGTTCGAGTGAAGCTTTCTTT CASSIRATGGSSEAFF
. . TRBJ1-5 TRBV20-1 TGCAGTGCCCGTTTGGGGCCCAATCAGCCCCAGCATTTT CSARLGPNQPQHF
. TRBD1 TRBJ1-6 TRBV27 TGTGCCAGCAGTCCCAACCGGGACAGGGTTGGGAATTCACCCCTCCACTTT CASSPNRDRVGNSPLHF
. TRBD1 TRBJ1-6 TRBV30 TGTGCCTGGAGTGTACGGGACAGCGATTCACCCCTCCACTTT CAWSVRDSDSPLHF
. . TRBJ2-1 TRBV12-3/TRBV12-4 TGTGCCAGCAGTTTAGCGGGAGGACCCTATGAGCAGTTCTTC CASSLAGGPYEQFF
. . TRBJ1-5 TRBV28 TGTGCCAGCAGTTTTGGGTCCCAGCCCCAGCATTTT CASSFGSQPQHF
few TRBD1 TRBJ1-2 TRBV7-8 TGTGCCAGCAGCAAGGACAGGGGCCGAACTCTCTATGGCTACACCTTC CASSKDRGRTLYGYTF
few TRBD1 TRBJ1-5 TRBV2 TGTGCCAGCAATAGACAGGGTTCGACCAATCAGCCCCAGCATTTT CASNRQGSTNQPQHF